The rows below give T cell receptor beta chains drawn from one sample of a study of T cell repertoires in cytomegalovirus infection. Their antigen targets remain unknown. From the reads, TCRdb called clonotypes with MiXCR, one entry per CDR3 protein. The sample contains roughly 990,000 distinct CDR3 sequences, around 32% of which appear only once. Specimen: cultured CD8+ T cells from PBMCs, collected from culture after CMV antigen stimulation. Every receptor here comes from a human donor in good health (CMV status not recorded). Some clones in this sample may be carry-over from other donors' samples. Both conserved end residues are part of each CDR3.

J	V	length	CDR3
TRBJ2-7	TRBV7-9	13	CASSSPAGYEQYF
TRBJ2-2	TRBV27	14	CASSLRIVTGELFF
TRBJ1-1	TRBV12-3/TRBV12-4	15	CATRGRGPEYTEAFF
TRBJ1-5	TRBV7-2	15	CASSSSFRSNQPQHF
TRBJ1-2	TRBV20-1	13	CSASRSRGYGYTF
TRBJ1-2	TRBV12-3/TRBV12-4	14	CASSFVGNSYGYTF
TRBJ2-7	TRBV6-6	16	CASSYFIAGGTYEQYF
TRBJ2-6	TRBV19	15	CASSVGDPGANVLTF
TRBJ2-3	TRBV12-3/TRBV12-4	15	CASSPSGTSGDTQYF
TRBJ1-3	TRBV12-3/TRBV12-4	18	CASSIYSGTGAPGNTIYF
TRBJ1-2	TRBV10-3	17	CAISESEEGSTNYGYTF
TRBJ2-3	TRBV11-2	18	CASSLDPPQGRDTDTQYF
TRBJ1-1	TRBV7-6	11	CVSERGPEAFF
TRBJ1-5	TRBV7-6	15	CASSLARGGLEPQHF